This T cell receptor beta chain was captured by sequencing in a study of beta chain features in type 1 diabetes. Study-wide background: Patients and healthy donors were similar in age, gender and cell yields. Broader study findings: People with Type 1 diabetes carried modestly yet significantly shorter TCRB CDR3s in all four CD4+ subsets. Cells with high TCR expression could be over-represented by cDNA sequencing.

CDR1 and CDR2 (germline): SGHDT, YYEEEE. The CDR3 consists of 11 residues. Trimming removed 4 bases from V and 6 bases from J, with 8 bases in between. Note on this clone: Its antigen is unknown.

Every bit of the isolated RNA underwent reverse transcription, so sequencing read expressed TCRB transcripts. TCRdb keeps only in-frame clones here, not all; method: immunoSEQ multiplex PCR. Found here are 200,000 to 250,000 clones, 55% to 70% of them singletons; the top ten hold around 0.05%. This chain joins TRBV5-6 and TRBJ2-7; tentative D call: TRBD2 (5 bases). The specimen sequenced was naive CD4+ T cells from blood. The receptor was derived from a man aged 30-40 years in good health. The CDR3 nucleotides read TGTGCCAGCAGCGTAGGGAGCGAGCAGTACTTC. Its protein is CASSVGSEQYF.